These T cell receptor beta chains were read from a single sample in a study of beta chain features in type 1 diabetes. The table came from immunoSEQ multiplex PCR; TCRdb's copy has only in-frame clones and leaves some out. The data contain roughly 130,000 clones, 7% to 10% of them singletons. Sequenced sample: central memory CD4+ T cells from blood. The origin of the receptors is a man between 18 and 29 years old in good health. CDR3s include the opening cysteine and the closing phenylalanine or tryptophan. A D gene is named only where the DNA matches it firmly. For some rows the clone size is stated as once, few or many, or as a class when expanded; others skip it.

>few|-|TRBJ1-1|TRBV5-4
CASSPRILGRGWDTEAFF
TGTGCCAGCAGCCCCCGAATATTGGGCAGGGGATGGGACACTGAAGCTTTCTTT
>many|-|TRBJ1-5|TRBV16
CASSQFGLRQPQHF
TGTGCCAGCAGCCAATTTGGCCTGAGGCAGCCCCAGCATTTT
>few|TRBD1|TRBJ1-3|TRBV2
CASSRSRGFSGNTIYF
TGTGCCAGCAGTCGCAGCAGGGGGTTCTCTGGAAACACCATATATTTT
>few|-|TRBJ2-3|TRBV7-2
CASNPRAGRTDTQYF
TGTGCCAGCAACCCCCGTGCGGGGCGCACAGATACGCAGTATTTT
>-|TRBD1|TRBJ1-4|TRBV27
CASRPGTGGWYEKLFF
TGTGCCAGCAGGCCTGGGACAGGGGGTTGGTATGAAAAACTGTTTTTT
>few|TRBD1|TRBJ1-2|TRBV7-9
CASSFGTGVYTF
TGTGCCAGCAGCTTCGGGACAGGCGTCTACACCTTC
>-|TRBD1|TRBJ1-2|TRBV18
CASSPAGTGEGYTF
TGTGCCAGCTCACCAGCCGGGACAGGGGAAGGCTACACCTTC
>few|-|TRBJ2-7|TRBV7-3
CASGRLPGEQYF
TGTGCCAGCGGAAGGTTACCAGGCGAGCAGTACTTC
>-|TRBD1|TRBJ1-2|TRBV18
CASSPSQKGTGRYYGYTF
TGTGCCAGCTCACCATCTCAGAAAGGGACAGGACGCTACTATGGCTACACCTTC
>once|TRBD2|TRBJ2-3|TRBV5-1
CASSWGLGAGGQDDTQYF
TGCGCCAGCAGCTGGGGACTAGGCGCGGGGGGGCAGGATGATACGCAGTATTTT
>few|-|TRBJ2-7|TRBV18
CASSRGQQEGAGYEQYF
TGTGCCAGCTCGCGGGGACAGCAGGAAGGAGCAGGGTACGAGCAGTACTTC
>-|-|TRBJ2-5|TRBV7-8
CASSPAGETQYF
TGTGCCAGCAGCCCCGCCGGAGAGACCCAGTACTTC
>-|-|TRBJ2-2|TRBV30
CAWSLGSAYTGELFF
TGTGCCTGGAGCCTAGGTTCTGCATACACCGGGGAGCTGTTTTTT
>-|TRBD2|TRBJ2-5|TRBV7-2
CASSQGAISSGEQETQYF
TGTGCCAGCAGCCAAGGCGCTATTTCTAGCGGGGAGCAAGAGACCCAGTACTTC
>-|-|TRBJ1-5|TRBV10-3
CAISAGDSNQPQHF
TGTGCCATCAGTGCGGGGGATAGCAATCAGCCCCAGCATTTT
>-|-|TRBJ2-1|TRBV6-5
CASRTRIGGYNEQFF
TGTGCCAGCAGGACTAGGATCGGGGGTTACAATGAGCAGTTCTTC
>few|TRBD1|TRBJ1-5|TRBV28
CASWRQGQGQPQHF
TGTGCCAGCTGGAGACAGGGGCAGGGTCAGCCCCAGCATTTT
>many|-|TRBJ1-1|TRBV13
CASTSRQEAFF
TGTGCCAGCACCTCGCGACAAGAGGCTTTCTTT
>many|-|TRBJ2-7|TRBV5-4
CASSRKGVQDEQYF
TGTGCCAGCAGCAGAAAGGGGGTGCAAGACGAGCAGTACTTC
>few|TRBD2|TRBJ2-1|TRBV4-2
CASSRTSSSGGIYNEQFF
TGTGCCAGCAGCCGGACTTCATCTAGCGGGGGGATCTACAATGAGCAGTTCTTC
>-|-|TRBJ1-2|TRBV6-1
CASSEQSRAGYTF
TGTGCCAGCAGTGAACAATCCAGGGCCGGCTACACCTTC
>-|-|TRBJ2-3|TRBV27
CASSPLSGSSTDTQYF
TGTGCCAGCAGTCCCCTCAGCGGGTCTAGCACAGATACGCAGTATTTT
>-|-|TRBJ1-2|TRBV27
CASSLTGGYGYTF
TGTGCCAGCAGTTTAACCGGGGGCTATGGCTACACCTTC
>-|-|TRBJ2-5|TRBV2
CASSEASVSETQYF
TGTGCCAGCAGTGAGGCTAGCGTGTCCGAGACCCAGTACTTC
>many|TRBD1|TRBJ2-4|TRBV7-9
CASSFDRGGKNIQYF
TGTGCCAGCAGCTTTGACAGGGGTGGCAAAAACATTCAGTACTTC
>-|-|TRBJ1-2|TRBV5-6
CASSEPRVNYGYTF
TGTGCCAGCAGCGAACCCAGGGTTAACTATGGCTACACCTTC
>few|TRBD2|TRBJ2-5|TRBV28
CASSTGLEETQYF
TGTGCCAGCAGCACGGGACTAGAAGAGACCCAGTACTTC
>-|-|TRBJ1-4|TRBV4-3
CASSQEGQGNEKLFF
TGCGCCAGCAGCCAAGAGGGGCAGGGTAATGAAAAACTGTTTTTT
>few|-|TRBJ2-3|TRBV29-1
CSVGEALTQYF
TGCAGCGTTGGGGAGGCACTTACGCAGTATTTT